The 20 T cell receptor beta chains presented below share a single source sample, sequenced in a study of blood T cell repertoires in COVID-19. Produced via immunoSEQ multiplex PCR; TCRdb's table is partial and in-frame only. The sample holds some 90,000 clones, about 86% seen once. Material: peripheral blood. All receptors come from an elderly woman with acute or convalescent COVID-19.

In this sample, this clone turned up once. The chain uses TRBV2 and TRBJ1-2; 10 positions agree with TRBD1. This CDR3 spans 16 amino acids. Germline CDR1 SNHLY, CDR2 FYNNEI. Unmatched junction bases numbered 12, after V lost 6 bases and J lost 5 bases. In DNA form, the CDR3 reads TGTGCCAGCAGCCGACAGGGGGCCGGAGGTACTTATGGCTACACCTTC. As protein: CASSRQGAGGTYGYTF.

The chain couples TRBV7-8 to TRBJ1-1, with D possibly TRBD1 on 5 matching bases. Per germline, CDR1 SGHVS and CDR2 FQNEAQ. Trimming removed 0 bases at V and 5 bases at J, with 13 bases between. This CDR3 has 15 residues. In DNA form, the CDR3 reads TGTGCCAGCAGCTTAGCGGAGAGGCGGGGGACTGAAGCTTTCTTT. It codes for CASSLAERRGTEAFF. Variable domain in full (rest from reference TRBV7-8 and TRBJ1-1): GAGVSQSPRYKVAKRGQDVALRCDPISGHVSLFWYQQALGQGPEFLTYFQNEAQLDKSGLPSDRFFAERPEGSVSTLKIQRTQQEDSAVYLCASSLAERRGTEAFFGQGTRLTVV.

V is TRBV11-2 and J is TRBJ2-7; 8 nucleotides match TRBD1. Germline V lookup: CDR1 SGHAT, CDR2 FQNNGV. Unmatched junction bases numbered 6, after V lost 1 base and J lost 7 bases. CDR3 length equals 14 residues. CDR3 region: CASSLGRTGWEQYF. The DNA for the CDR3 is TGTGCCAGCAGCTTAGGTAGGACAGGGTGGGAGCAGTACTTC.

The chain recombines TRBV27 with TRBJ2-5, with 11 bases matching TRBD2. The V gene end was trimmed by 2 bases and the J gene end by 1 base; junction bases not matched to a gene: 3. This CDR3 has 16 amino acids. The V gene's germline CDR1 is MNHEY and CDR2 SMNVEV (reference sequence). The CDR3, as DNA: TGTGCCAGCAGTTTAGTAGCGGGGGGGTTCCAAGAGACCCAGTACTTC. Amino acid sequence: CASSLVAGGFQETQYF.

V usage is TRBV12-5 and J usage is TRBJ2-3, with 7 bases fitting TRBD1. The CDR3 has 13 residues. The trim removed 6 bases at V and 11 bases at J, leaving 11 bases unmatched. Germline loops: CDR1 LGHNT, CDR2 FRNRAP. The CDR3 spells CASGRGLRDRQYF. CDR3 nucleotide sequence: TGTGCTAGTGGCCGGGGCCTCCGGGACAGGCAGTATTTT.

The gene calls are TRBV25-1 and TRBJ1-4, with D possibly TRBD1 on 6 matching bases. CDR1 is MGHDK, CDR2 SYGVNS, per germline. V was shortened by 3 bases and J by 7 bases, with 15 bases between the two germline ends. The length of the CDR3 is 15 residues. The CDR3 sequence is CASSEGGGRVEKLFF. CDR3 coding DNA: TGTGCCAGCAGTGAGGGAGGGGGGCGAGTTGAAAAACTGTTTTTT.

This clone was picked up a small number of times. The chain employs TRBV10-2 and TRBJ2-1; D is ambiguous. The V end was cut by 6 bases, the J end by 3 bases, with 6 bases between. Germline-derived CDR1 and CDR2 are WSHSY and SAAADI. This CDR3 region has 12 residues. This CDR3 reads CASSHSYNEQFF. The CDR3 DNA follows: TGCGCCAGCAGCCACAGCTACAATGAGCAGTTCTTC.

The CDR3 loop is CASSVRDRATDTQYF. DNA of the CDR3: TGTGCCAGCAGCGTACGGGACAGGGCGACAGATACGCAGTATTTT. This chain connects TRBV9 to TRBJ2-3; 9 nucleotides agree with TRBD1. The CDR3 is 15 amino acids. The V segment lost 1 base and the J segment 3 bases; nucleotides outside the gene matches: 3. Germline CDR1 is SGDLS and CDR2 is YYNGEE. The full variable domain, with the rest looked up from reference TRBV9 and TRBJ2-3, is DSGVTQTPKHLITATGQRVTLRCSPRSGDLSVYWYQQSLDQGLQFLIQYYNGEERAKGNILERFSAQQFPDLHSELNLSSLELGDSALYFCASSVRDRATDTQYFGPGTRLTVL.

This sequence joins TRBV7-2 and TRBJ1-2; D is unclear. Germline V CDR1 and CDR2: SGHTA, FQGNSA. V dropped 5 bases and J dropped 7 bases, with 20 bases sitting between them. The length of the CDR3 is 15 residues. CDR3 loop: CASSHYLTGSLGYTF. In nucleotides, the CDR3 is TGTGCCAGCAGCCATTACCTCACGGGGTCCCTTGGCTACACCTTC.

As to this clone: Relative to the germline gene, one junction end is altered; a read error may explain this. The J gene is TRBJ2-1, the V gene TRBV29-1, with D possibly matching TRBD2 (7 bases). Germline-derived CDR1 and CDR2 are SQVTM and ANQGSEA. The CDR3 has 14 residues. As DNA, the CDR3 is TGCAGCGTCGAAGGGGGGGGCTCCTACAATGAGCAGTTCTTC. Its protein is CSVEGGGSYNEQFF.

The rearrangement joins TRBV5-5 to TRBJ2-7; 8 positions agree with TRBD2. V trimming: 1 base; J trimming: 2 bases; junction bases outside the gene matches: 2. The CDR3 covers 14 residues. The germline CDR1 and CDR2 sequences are SGHKS and YYEKEE (reference sequence). DNA of the CDR3: TGTGCCAGCAGCTTGTACGGGGGGGCCTACGAGCAGTACTTC. Its translation: CASSLYGGAYEQYF. Full variable domain (rest looked up from reference TRBV5-5 and TRBJ2-7): DAGVTQSPTHLIKTRGQQVTLRCSPISGHKSVSWYQQVLGQGPQFIFQYYEKEERGRGNFPDRFSARQFPNYSSELNVNALLLGDSALYLCASSLYGGAYEQYFGPGTRLTVT.

The chain has TRBV6-5 and TRBJ2-3, with D possibly matching TRBD1 (6 bases). The length of the CDR3 is 15 residues. Trimming pared 10 bases from V and 3 bases from J, leaving 20 bases between. Germline values: CDR1 MNHEY, CDR2 SVGAGI. The CDR3: CATTRSRGGTDTQYF. CDR3 DNA sequence: TGTGCCACCACGCGCTCCAGGGGTGGAACAGATACGCAGTATTTT.

This clone showed up just once. V is TRBV7-2 and J is TRBJ2-1, with 12 bases fitting TRBD2. The trim removed 5 bases at V and 4 bases at J, leaving 3 bases unmatched. The CDR3 has 15 amino acids. Germline V gene data show CDR1 as SGHTA and CDR2 as FQGNSA. The CDR3 nucleotides are TGTGCCAGCAGCCCAGGGACTAGCGGGTACAATGAGCAGTTCTTC. Encoded protein: CASSPGTSGYNEQFF.

The chain uses TRBV18 and TRBJ2-1, with 9 bases fitting TRBD2. The ends lost 2 bases at V and 2 bases at J; junction bases unmatched: 1. Germline V gene lookup returns CDR1 KGHSH and CDR2 LQKENI. CDR3 length equals 15 residues. CDR3 loop: CASSPVAGAYNEQFF. The CDR3 bases are TGTGCCAGCTCACCAGTAGCGGGGGCCTACAATGAGCAGTTCTTC.

This chain joins TRBV20-1 and TRBJ2-1, with D hard to call. The V gene lost 4 bases and the J gene lost 7 bases, with 8 bases spanning the gap. The CDR3 length is 11 residues. Germline loops: CDR1 DFQATT, CDR2 SNEGSKA (reference sequence). The CDR3 protein is CSATHGNEQFF. In DNA form, the CDR3 reads TGCAGTGCTACCCACGGTAATGAGCAGTTCTTC.

The chain carries TRBV7-8 and TRBJ1-4, with TRBD1 matching 8 bases. J lost 11 bases, V lost 1 base, and 9 bases had no gene match. The CDR3 extends over 15 amino acids. Looked up from germline, CDR1 is SGHVS and CDR2 is FQNEAQ. In DNA, the CDR3 is TGTGCCAGCAGCTTAGGGGGGACAGGCCGCAGGAAACTGTTTTTT. Residues: CASSLGGTGRRKLFF.

This chain uses TRBV15 with TRBJ2-7; tentative D call: TRBD2 (6 bases). Looked up from germline, CDR1 is LNHNV and CDR2 is YYDKDF (reference sequence). V was trimmed by 0 bases and J by 7 bases, leaving 19 bases between them. CDR3 size: 16 residues. CDR3 residues: CATSREGLKGTEEQYF. The CDR3 DNA is TGTGCCACCAGCAGAGAGGGACTGAAGGGAACGGAAGAGCAGTACTTC.

J is TRBJ1-6 and V is TRBV11-2; D is perhaps TRBD1 (5 bases). Germline V gives CDR1 SGHAT, CDR2 FQNNGV. V lost 1 base to trimming and J lost 5 bases, with 6 bases between them. The CDR3 consists of 14 residues. The CDR3: CASSLGQNNSPLHF. The DNA of the CDR3 is TGTGCCAGCAGCTTAGGACAGAATAATTCACCCCTCCACTTT.

This clone was detected only a few times. The CDR3 sequence is CATEGGSNQPQHF. The CDR3 DNA sequence: TGTGCCACCGAGGGCGGTAGCAATCAGCCCCAGCATTTT. The genes are TRBV24-1 and TRBJ1-5; D unresolved. The CDR3 contains 13 residues. The V and J ends lost 9 bases and 0 bases respectively, with 8 bases between them. CDR1 KGHDR and CDR2 SFDVKD come from the germline V gene.

The rearrangement links TRBV6-5 to TRBJ2-7, with D possibly being TRBD1 (5 bases). V was cut by 6 bases and J by 4 bases, with 13 bases left in between. CDR1 MNHEY and CDR2 SVGAGI come from the germline V gene. The CDR3 sequence is 13 residues long. The CDR3 loop reads CASSGGQRYEQYF. The CDR3 DNA is TGTGCCAGCAGCGGCGGACAAAGGTACGAGCAGTACTTC.